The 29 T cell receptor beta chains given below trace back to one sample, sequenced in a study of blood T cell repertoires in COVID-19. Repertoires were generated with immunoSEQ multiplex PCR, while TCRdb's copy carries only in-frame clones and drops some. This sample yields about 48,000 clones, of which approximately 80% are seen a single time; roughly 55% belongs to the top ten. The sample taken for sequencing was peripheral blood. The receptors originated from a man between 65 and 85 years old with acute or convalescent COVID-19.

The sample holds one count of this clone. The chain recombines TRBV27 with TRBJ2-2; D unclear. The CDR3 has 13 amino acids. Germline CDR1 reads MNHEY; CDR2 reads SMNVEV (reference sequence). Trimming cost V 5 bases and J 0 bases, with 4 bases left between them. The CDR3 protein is CASSTPNTGELFF. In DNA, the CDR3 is TGTGCCAGCAGTACTCCGAACACCGGGGAGCTGTTTTTT.

CDR3 in amino acids: CASSRDTGELFF. CDR3 nucleotide sequence: TGTGCCAGCAGCCGGGACACCGGGGAGCTGTTTTTT. The V gene is TRBV6-5, the J gene TRBJ2-2; D not resolved. CDR3 size: 12 residues. Trimming took 6 bases from V and 3 from J, leaving 5 bases between them. CDR1 and CDR2 (germline): MNHEY, SVGAGI.

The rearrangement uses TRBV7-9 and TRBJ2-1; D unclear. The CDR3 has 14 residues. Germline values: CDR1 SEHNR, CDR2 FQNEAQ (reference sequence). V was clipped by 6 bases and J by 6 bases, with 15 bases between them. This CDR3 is CASSVAERLNEQFF. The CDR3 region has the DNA TGTGCCAGCAGTGTAGCCGAGCGTCTCAATGAGCAGTTCTTC. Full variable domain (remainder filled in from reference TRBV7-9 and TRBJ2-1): DTGVSQNPRHKITKRGQNVTFRCDPISEHNRLYWYRQTLGQGPEFLTYFQNEAQLEKSRLLSDRFSAERPKGSFSTLEIQRTEQGDSAMYLCASSVAERLNEQFFGPGTRLTVL.

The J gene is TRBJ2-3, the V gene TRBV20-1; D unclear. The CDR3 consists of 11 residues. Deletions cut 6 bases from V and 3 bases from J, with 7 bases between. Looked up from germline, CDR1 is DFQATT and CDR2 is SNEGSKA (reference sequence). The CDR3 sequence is CSARGTDTQYF. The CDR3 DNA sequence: TGCAGTGCCCGAGGTACAGATACGCAGTATTTT.

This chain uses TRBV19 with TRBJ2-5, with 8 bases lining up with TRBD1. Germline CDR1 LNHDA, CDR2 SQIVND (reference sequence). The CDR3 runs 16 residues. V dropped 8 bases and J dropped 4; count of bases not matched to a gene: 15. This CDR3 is CASSRQGREVGETQYF. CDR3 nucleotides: TGTGCCAGTTCTCGACAGGGGAGAGAGGTGGGAGAGACCCAGTACTTC. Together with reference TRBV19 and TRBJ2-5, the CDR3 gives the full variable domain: DGGITQSPKYLFRKEGQNVTLSCEQNLNHDAMYWYRQDPGQGLRLIYYSQIVNDFQKGDIAEGYSVSREKKESFPLTVTSAQKNPTAFYLCASSRQGREVGETQYFGPGTRLLVL.

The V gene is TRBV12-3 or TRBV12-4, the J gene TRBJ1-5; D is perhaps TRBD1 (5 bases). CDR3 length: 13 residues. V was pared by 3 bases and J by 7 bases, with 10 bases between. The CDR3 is CASSLGRAQPQHF. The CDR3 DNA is TGTGCCAGCAGTTTGGGCAGGGCGCAGCCCCAGCATTTT.

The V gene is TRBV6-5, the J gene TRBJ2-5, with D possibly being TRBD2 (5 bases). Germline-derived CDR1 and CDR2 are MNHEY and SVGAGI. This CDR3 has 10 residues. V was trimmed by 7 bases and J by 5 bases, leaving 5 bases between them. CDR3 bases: TGTGCCAGCACGGGGGAGACCCAGTACTTC. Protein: CASTGETQYF.

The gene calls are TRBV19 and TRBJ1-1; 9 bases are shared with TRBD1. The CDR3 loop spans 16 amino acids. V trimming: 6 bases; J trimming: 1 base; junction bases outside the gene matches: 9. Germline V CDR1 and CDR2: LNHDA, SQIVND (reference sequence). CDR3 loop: CASRPGQGRGNTEAFF. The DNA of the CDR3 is TGTGCCAGTAGGCCGGGACAGGGACGGGGGAACACTGAAGCTTTCTTT.

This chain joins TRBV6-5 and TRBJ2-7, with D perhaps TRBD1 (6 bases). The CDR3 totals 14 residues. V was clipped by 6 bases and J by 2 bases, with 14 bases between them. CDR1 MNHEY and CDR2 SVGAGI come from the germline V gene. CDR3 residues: CASRPQGLTYEQYF. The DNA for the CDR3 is TGTGCCAGCAGGCCTCAGGGGCTGACCTACGAGCAGTACTTC.

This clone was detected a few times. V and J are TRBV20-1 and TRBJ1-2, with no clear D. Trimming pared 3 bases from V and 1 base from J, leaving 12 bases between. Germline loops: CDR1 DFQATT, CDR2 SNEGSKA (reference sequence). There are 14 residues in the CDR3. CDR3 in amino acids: CSASRADDNYGYTF. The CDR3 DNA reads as TGCAGTGCTAGTCGAGCGGATGATAACTATGGCTACACCTTC.

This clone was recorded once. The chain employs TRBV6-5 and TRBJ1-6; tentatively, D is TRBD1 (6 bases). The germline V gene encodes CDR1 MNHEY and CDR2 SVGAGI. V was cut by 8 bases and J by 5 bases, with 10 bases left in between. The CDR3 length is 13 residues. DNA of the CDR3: TGTGCCAGCGGACAGCCAGATAATTCACCCCTCCACTTT. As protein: CASGQPDNSPLHF.

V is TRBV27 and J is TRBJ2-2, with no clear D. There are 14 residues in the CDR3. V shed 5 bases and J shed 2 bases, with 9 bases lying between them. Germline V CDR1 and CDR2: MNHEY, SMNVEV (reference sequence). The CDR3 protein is CASSAARNTGELFF. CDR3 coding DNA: TGTGCCAGCAGTGCAGCGCGAAACACCGGGGAGCTGTTTTTT.

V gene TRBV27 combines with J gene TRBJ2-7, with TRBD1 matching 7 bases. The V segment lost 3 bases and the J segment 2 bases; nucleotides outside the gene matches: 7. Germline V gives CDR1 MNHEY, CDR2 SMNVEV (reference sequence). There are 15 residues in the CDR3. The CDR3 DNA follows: TGTGCCAGCAGTTTCTCGATCAGGGGGACCTACGAGCAGTACTTC. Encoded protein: CASSFSIRGTYEQYF.

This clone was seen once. Here the CDR3 reads CASSVDLGGGARTEAFF. CDR3 nucleotide sequence: TGTGCCAGCAGCGTCGACCTCGGGGGGGGAGCCAGGACCGAAGCTTTCTTT. The rearrangement joins TRBV9 to TRBJ1-1; the D gene is possibly TRBD1 (5 bases). V was pared by 2 bases and J by 8 bases, with 25 bases between. From germline, CDR1 is SGDLS and CDR2 YYNGEE. The CDR3 contains 17 residues.

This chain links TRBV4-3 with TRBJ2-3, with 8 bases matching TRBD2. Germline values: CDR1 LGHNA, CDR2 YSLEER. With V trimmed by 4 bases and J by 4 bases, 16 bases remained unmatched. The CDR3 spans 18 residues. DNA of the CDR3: TGCGCCAGCAGCCCAGCCAGCGGGAGATCGGGGTCCCCAGATACGCAGTATTTT. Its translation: CASSPASGRSGSPDTQYF.

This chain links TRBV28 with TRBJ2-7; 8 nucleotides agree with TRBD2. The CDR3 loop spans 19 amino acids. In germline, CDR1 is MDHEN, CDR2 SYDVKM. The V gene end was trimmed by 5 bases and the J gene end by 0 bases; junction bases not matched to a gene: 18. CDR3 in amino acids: CASSTLWGGGRTHSYEQYF. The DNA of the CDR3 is TGTGCCAGCAGTACCCTCTGGGGCGGCGGGAGGACCCACTCCTACGAGCAGTACTTC.

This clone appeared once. This CDR3 is CAITQGLAYGYTF. In DNA form, the CDR3 reads TGTGCCATCACGCAGGGGTTGGCCTATGGCTACACCTTC. The chain links TRBV10-3 to TRBJ1-2, with D maybe TRBD1 (6 bases). CDR3 length equals 13 residues. The germline V gene has CDR1 ENHRY and CDR2 SYGVKD. Trimming removed 7 bases at V and 4 bases at J, with 13 bases between.

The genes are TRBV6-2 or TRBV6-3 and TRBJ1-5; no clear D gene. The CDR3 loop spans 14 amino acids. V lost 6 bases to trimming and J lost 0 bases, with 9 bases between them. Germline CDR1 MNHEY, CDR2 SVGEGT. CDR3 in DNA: TGTGCCAGCAGCCAATTTTATAGCAATCAGCCCCAGCATTTT. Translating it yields CASSQFYSNQPQHF.

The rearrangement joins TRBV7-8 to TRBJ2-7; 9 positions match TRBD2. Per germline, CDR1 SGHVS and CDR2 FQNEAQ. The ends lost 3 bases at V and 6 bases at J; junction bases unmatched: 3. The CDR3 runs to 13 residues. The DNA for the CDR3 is TGTGCCAGCAGCTTTGGAGCGGGAGGCGAGCAGTACTTC. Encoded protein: CASSFGAGGEQYF.

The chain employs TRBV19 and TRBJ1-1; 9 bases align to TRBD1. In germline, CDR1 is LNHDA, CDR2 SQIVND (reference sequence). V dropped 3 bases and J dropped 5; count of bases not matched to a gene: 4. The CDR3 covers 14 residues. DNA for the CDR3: TGTGCCAGTAGTATGGACAGGGGATATACTGAAGCTTTCTTT. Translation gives CASSMDRGYTEAFF. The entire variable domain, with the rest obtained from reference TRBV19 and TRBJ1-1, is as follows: DGGITQSPKYLFRKEGQNVTLSCEQNLNHDAMYWYRQDPGQGLRLIYYSQIVNDFQKGDIAEGYSVSREKKESFPLTVTSAQKNPTAFYLCASSMDRGYTEAFFGQGTRLTVV.

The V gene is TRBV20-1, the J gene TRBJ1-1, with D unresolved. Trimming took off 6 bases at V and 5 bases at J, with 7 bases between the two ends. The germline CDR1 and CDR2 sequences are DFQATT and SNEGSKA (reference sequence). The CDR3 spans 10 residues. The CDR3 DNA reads TGCAGTGCCGGGTCGACTGAAGCTTTCTTT. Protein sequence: CSAGSTEAFF.

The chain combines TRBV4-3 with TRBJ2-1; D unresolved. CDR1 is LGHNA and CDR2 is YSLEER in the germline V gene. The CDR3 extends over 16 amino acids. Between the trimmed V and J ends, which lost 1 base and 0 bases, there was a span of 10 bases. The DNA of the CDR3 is TGCGCCAGCAGCCAAGTAATGCCTAGCTCCTACAATGAGCAGTTCTTC. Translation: CASSQVMPSSYNEQFF.

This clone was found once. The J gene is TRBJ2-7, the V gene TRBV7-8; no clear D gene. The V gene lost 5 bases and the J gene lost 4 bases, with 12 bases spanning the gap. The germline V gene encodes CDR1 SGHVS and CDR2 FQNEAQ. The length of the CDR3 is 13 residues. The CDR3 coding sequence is TGTGCCAGCAGCGAGACAACGACGTACGAGCAGTACTTC. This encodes CASSETTTYEQYF.

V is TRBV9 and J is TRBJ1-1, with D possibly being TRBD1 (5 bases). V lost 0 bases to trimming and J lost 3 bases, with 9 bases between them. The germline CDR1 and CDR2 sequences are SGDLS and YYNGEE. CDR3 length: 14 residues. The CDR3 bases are TGTGCCAGCAGCGTAGACGCCAGGGACACTGAAGCTTTCTTT. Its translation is CASSVDARDTEAFF.

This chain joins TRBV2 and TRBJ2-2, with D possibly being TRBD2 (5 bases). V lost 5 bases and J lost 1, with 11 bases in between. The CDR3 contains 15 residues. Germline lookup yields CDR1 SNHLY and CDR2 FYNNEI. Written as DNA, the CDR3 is TGTGCCAGCAGTCGACGGACTCAGAACACCGGGGAGCTGTTTTTT. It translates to CASSRRTQNTGELFF.

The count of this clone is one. In DNA form, the CDR3 reads TGTGCCAGCAGTGGCTTCGCCAGGGAAGAAGAGACCCAGTACTTC. Translation gives CASSGFAREEETQYF. This chain links TRBV25-1 with TRBJ2-5, with D maybe TRBD1 (5 bases). The V and J ends lost 4 bases and 3 bases respectively, with 15 bases between them. Germline CDR1 reads MGHDK; CDR2 reads SYGVNS. The CDR3 is 15 amino acids.

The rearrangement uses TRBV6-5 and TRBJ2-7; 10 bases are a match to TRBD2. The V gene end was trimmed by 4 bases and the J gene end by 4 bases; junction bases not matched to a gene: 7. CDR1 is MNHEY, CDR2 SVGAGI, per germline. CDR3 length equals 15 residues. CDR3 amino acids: CASSSLAGVRYEQYF. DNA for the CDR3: TGTGCCAGCAGTTCCCTAGCGGGAGTACGGTACGAGCAGTACTTC.

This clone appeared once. Written as DNA, the CDR3 is TGTGCCAGCAGCGTACAATTGAACACTGAAGCTTTCTTT. Its protein is CASSVQLNTEAFF. The genes are TRBV9 and TRBJ1-1; D is unresolved. This CDR3 comprises 13 residues. Germline CDR1 SGDLS, CDR2 YYNGEE. Trimming removed 1 base at V and 0 bases at J, with 4 bases between.

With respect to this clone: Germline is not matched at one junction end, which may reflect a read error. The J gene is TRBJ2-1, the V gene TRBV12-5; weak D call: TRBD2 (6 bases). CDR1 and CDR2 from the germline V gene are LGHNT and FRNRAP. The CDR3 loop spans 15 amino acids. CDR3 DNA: TGTGCTAGTGGTTTGGCCCGGGACTCCGACAATGAGCAGTTCTTC. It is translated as CASGLARDSDNEQFF.